These 13 T cell receptor beta chains share one sample of origin, sequenced in a study of response to subunit inactivated influenza vaccine. TCRdb redid the calling of the RT-PCR reads with MiXCR, one entry per CDR3 protein. Of roughly 630,000 distinct CDR3 sequences in the sample, approximately 14% are singletons; the top ten hold 7.6%. Material: PBMCs from blood, obtained 14 to 15 days before vaccination. The receptor set was obtained from a man aged 45-65 years who received an inactivated influenza vaccine.

This chain uses TRBV6-5 with TRBJ2-4, with 10 bases lining up with TRBD2. CDR1 is MNHEY, CDR2 SVGAGI, per germline. CDR3 size: 19 residues. The trim removed 0 bases at V and 0 bases at J, leaving 8 bases unmatched. CDR3: CASSYSRASGGIAKNIQYF. CDR3 coding DNA: TGTGCCAGCAGTTACTCGAGGGCTAGCGGGGGCATAGCCAAAAACATTCAGTACTTC.

This clonotype turned up a few times. V and J are TRBV2 and TRBJ2-1, with D tentatively TRBD1 (5 bases). V lost 3 bases, J lost 6 bases, and 9 bases lay in between. Per germline, CDR1 SNHLY and CDR2 FYNNEI. The CDR3 length is 13 residues. Here the CDR3 DNA reads TGTGCCAGCAGTGATGGGGCCGGCAATGAGCAGTTCTTC. Protein sequence: CASSDGAGNEQFF.

The rearrangement links TRBV5-1 to TRBJ2-3, with TRBD1 matching 7 bases. The V gene's germline CDR1 is SGHRS and CDR2 YFSETQ. V lost 7 bases, J lost 2 bases, and 7 bases stayed unmatched. The CDR3 has 14 residues. The CDR3 protein is CASGQERNTDTQYF. The CDR3 DNA reads as TGCGCCAGCGGACAGGAACGGAACACAGATACGCAGTATTTT.

The J gene is TRBJ2-3, the V gene TRBV6-2 or TRBV6-3; 11 nucleotides match TRBD2. CDR3 length equals 20 residues. Per germline, CDR1 MNHEY and CDR2 SVGEGT. The trim removed 5 bases at V and 1 base at J, leaving 17 bases unmatched. CDR3 sequence: CASSRQMLRTSGYGTDTQYF. As DNA, the CDR3 is TGTGCCAGCAGTCGCCAGATGCTAAGGACTAGCGGGTATGGCACAGATACGCAGTATTTT.

V is TRBV20-1 and J is TRBJ2-3, with 8 bases fitting TRBD1. CDR1 and CDR2 (germline): DFQATT, SNEGSKA (reference sequence). V lost 3 bases to trimming and J lost 5 bases; unmatched junction nucleotides: 7. This CDR3 has 14 amino acids. In nucleotides, the CDR3 is TGCAGTGCTAGTTATGAGACAGGGGAAGATACGCAGTATTTT. The encoded protein is CSASYETGEDTQYF.

There are a few counts of this clonotype. This chain links TRBV7-9 with TRBJ2-7; 12 bases match TRBD1. Germline CDR1 is SEHNR and CDR2 is FQNEAQ (reference sequence). The CDR3 runs 13 residues. The trim removed 3 bases at V and 6 bases at J, leaving 0 bases unmatched. CDR3 amino acids: CASSLGQGAEQYF. As DNA, the CDR3 is TGTGCCAGCAGCTTGGGACAGGGGGCCGAGCAGTACTTC.

This clonotype has at least ten counts. The chain recombines TRBV28 with TRBJ2-1; the D gene could be TRBD1 or TRBD2 (6 bases each). This CDR3 contains 11 residues. In germline, CDR1 is MDHEN, CDR2 SYDVKM. This CDR3 reads CAHEGGNEQFF. CDR3 sequence (DNA): TGTGCTCATGAGGGGGGCAATGAGCAGTTCTTC.

The chain links TRBV28 to TRBJ2-1; D remains unclear. CDR1 is MDHEN, CDR2 SYDVKM, per germline. Trimming took off 8 bases at V and 6 bases at J, with 8 bases between the two ends. The CDR3 has 11 residues. The DNA for the CDR3 is TGTGCCAGCCGGGCGTCCAATGAGCAGTTCTTC. It is translated as CASRASNEQFF.

The chain recombines TRBV5-1 with TRBJ2-5; tentatively, D is TRBD1 (5 bases). V was pared by 3 bases and J by 5 bases, with 11 bases between. CDR1 and CDR2 from the germline V gene are SGHRS and YFSETQ. The CDR3 consists of 13 residues. The CDR3 protein is CASSSDMGETQYF. Here the CDR3 DNA reads TGCGCCAGCAGCTCGGACATGGGGGAGACCCAGTACTTC.

This clonotype was seen at least ten times. The genes are TRBV7-2 and TRBJ1-1; D uncertain. From germline, CDR1 is SGHTA and CDR2 FQGNSA. Between the trimmed V and J ends, which lost 5 bases and 6 bases, there was a span of 19 bases. The CDR3 is 15 residues long. This CDR3 is CASSPEEREEAEAFF. As DNA, the CDR3 is TGTGCCAGCAGCCCAGAGGAGAGGGAGGAGGCTGAAGCTTTCTTT.

The chain is built from TRBV5-1 and TRBJ2-7; TRBD2 matches 16 bases. With 4 bases clipped from V and 12 bases from J, the junction kept 10 bases outside the gene matches. This CDR3 has 15 amino acids. The V gene's germline CDR1 is SGHRS and CDR2 YFSETQ. The CDR3 coding sequence is TGCGCCAGCAGCCCAGCCGGGACTAGCGGGAGGGCTTCGTACTTC. Its translation is CASSPAGTSGRASYF.

This chain joins TRBV19 and TRBJ1-5, with D possibly matching TRBD1 (6 bases). V gave up 3 bases and J gave up 2 bases, with 11 bases separating them. CDR1 and CDR2 (germline): LNHDA, SQIVND (reference sequence). The CDR3 consists of 15 residues. The CDR3 sequence is CASSIVRGGNQPQHF. The CDR3 region has the DNA TGTGCCAGTAGTATTGTCAGGGGTGGCAATCAGCCCCAGCATTTT.

This clonotype was counted many times. The chain employs TRBV7-9 and TRBJ1-1, with 9 bases identical to TRBD1. Germline CDR1 reads SEHNR; CDR2 reads FQNEAQ (reference sequence). The ends lost 4 bases at V and 8 bases at J; junction bases unmatched: 2. The CDR3 has 12 residues. The CDR3 nucleotides read TGTGCCAGCAGCTACGGACAGGGGGAAGCTTTCTTT. Residues: CASSYGQGEAFF.